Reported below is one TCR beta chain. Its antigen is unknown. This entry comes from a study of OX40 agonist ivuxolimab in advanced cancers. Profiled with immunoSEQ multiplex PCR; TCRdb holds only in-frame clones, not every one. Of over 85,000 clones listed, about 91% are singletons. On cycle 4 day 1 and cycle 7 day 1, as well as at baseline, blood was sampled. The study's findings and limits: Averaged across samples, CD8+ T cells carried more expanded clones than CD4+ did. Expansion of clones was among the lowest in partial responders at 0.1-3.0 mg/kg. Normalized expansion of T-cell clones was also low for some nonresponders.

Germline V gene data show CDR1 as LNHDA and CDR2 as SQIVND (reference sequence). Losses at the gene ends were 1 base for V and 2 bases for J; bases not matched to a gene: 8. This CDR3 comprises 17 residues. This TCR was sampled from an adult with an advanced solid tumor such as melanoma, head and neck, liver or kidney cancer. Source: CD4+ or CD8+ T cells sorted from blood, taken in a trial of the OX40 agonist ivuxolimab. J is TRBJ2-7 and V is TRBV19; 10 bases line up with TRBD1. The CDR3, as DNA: TGTGCCAGTAGTATAGCGGGTTCGGGGACAGGGGCCTACGAGCAGTACTTC. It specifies CASSIAGSGTGAYEQYF.